These T cell receptor beta chains were read from a single sample in a study of CD8 T cells in Susac syndrome. TCRdb processed the immunoSEQ multiplex PCR reads anew with MiXCR; each CDR3 protein has one entry. The table shows around 81,000 distinct CDR3 sequences, with 94% occurring only once. The specimen sequenced was CD8+ T cells from PBMCs. Every receptor here comes from a human donor with Susac syndrome. The CDR3 runs from the conserved cysteine through the conserved F or W. Each record gives: D gene, J gene, clone size, V gene, CDR3 protein, CDR3 DNA. A D gene is named only where the DNA matches it firmly. Where a row states a size, it is once, few, many or the class of an expanded clone; other rows omit it.

NA TRBJ1-1 NA TRBV28 CASSKTVNIEAFF TGTGCCAGCAGCAAGACAGTCAATATTGAAGCTTTCTTT
NA TRBJ2-2 NA TRBV13 CASSFSPKRELFF TGTGCCAGCAGCTTCAGCCCCAAGAGGGAGCTGTTTTTT
NA TRBJ2-2 once TRBV6-2/TRBV6-3 CASNAQDTGELFF TGTGCCAGCAATGCACAGGACACCGGGGAGCTGTTTTTT
NA TRBJ2-5 NA TRBV7-9 CASSSTVIAGQETQYF TGTGCCAGCAGCTCGACAGTGATAGCTGGGCAAGAGACCCAGTACTTC
TRBD2 TRBJ2-1 NA TRBV30 CAWSVDSGSSNEQFF TGTGCCTGGAGTGTGGACAGCGGGAGTAGTAATGAGCAGTTCTTC
NA TRBJ2-7 NA TRBV7-9 CASSPPIRGSYEQYF TGTGCCAGCAGCCCTCCGATTAGGGGTTCCTACGAGCAGTACTTC
NA TRBJ2-3 NA TRBV7-2 CASSLVGDTDTQYF TGTGCCAGCAGCTTAGTGGGGGACACAGATACGCAGTATTTT
TRBD2 TRBJ2-1 NA TRBV15 CATSEGSAGGPLEQFF TGTGCCACCAGCGAAGGGTCGGCGGGAGGGCCCCTTGAGCAGTTCTTC
NA TRBJ2-2 NA TRBV12-3/TRBV12-4 CASKWGNTGELFF TGTGCCAGCAAGTGGGGGAATACCGGGGAGCTGTTTTTT
NA TRBJ1-2 once TRBV30 CAWTQVRRGYTF TGTGCCTGGACACAGGTTCGAAGGGGCTACACCTTC
NA TRBJ2-3 NA TRBV7-9 CASSLPAGRATDTQYF TGTGCCAGCAGCTTACCCGCAGGGAGAGCGACAGATACGCAGTATTTT
NA TRBJ1-1 NA TRBV21-1 CASSLDTEAFF TGTGCCAGCAGTTTGGACACTGAAGCTTTCTTT
NA TRBJ2-7 NA TRBV21-1 CASPQTGTGPYEQYF TGTGCCAGCCCACAAACCGGGACAGGGCCCTACGAGCAGTACTTC
TRBD1 TRBJ2-2 NA TRBV6-5 CASSYRRDRDGELFF TGTGCCAGCAGTTACCGGAGAGACAGGGACGGGGAGCTGTTTTTT
NA TRBJ2-7 NA TRBV20-1 CSAEPLARHNSYEQYF TGCAGTGCTGAACCCCTAGCGCGCCATAATTCCTACGAGCAGTACTTC
NA TRBJ2-7 medium-sized TRBV4-1 CASSQETGTGEQYF TGCGCCAGCAGCCAAGAAACCGGGACCGGCGAGCAGTACTTC
TRBD1 TRBJ1-1 NA TRBV12-3/TRBV12-4 CASGQQQPEAFF TGTGCGTCGGGACAGCAGCAGCCTGAAGCTTTCTTT
NA TRBJ2-5 NA TRBV19 CAKTREETQYF TGTGCCAAAACCCGGGAAGAGACCCAGTACTTC
NA TRBJ2-3 once TRBV7-2 CASTPYYYSQSTDTQYF TGTGCCAGCACCCCCTACTATTACAGCCAATCCACAGATACGCAGTATTTT
TRBD2 TRBJ2-1 few TRBV7-2 CASSLAVGGSYNEQFF TGTGCCAGCAGCTTAGCGGTGGGAGGGAGTTACAATGAGCAGTTCTTC
TRBD2 TRBJ2-3 NA TRBV6-5 CASSYSGTSGDTQYF TGTGCCAGCAGTTACTCCGGGACTAGCGGGGATACGCAGTATTTT
NA TRBJ1-1 NA TRBV19 CASSIQGWAEAFF TGTGCCAGTAGTATACAGGGGTGGGCTGAAGCTTTCTTT
NA TRBJ2-7 NA TRBV15 CATSPRWGAYEQYF TGTGCCACCAGCCCAAGGTGGGGAGCTTACGAGCAGTACTTC
NA TRBJ2-2 NA TRBV5-4 CASSPNGLNTGELFF TGTGCCAGCAGCCCGAATGGCCTGAACACCGGGGAGCTGTTTTTT